The TCR beta chain under discussion was sequenced for a study of siplizumab effects on memory and regulatory T cells. About this clone itself: Antigen unknown.

V lost 7 bases, J lost 5 bases, and 17 bases lay in between. The germline V gene has CDR1 WSHSY and CDR2 SAAADI. The CDR3 sequence is 14 residues long. About 10^5 TCR templates were measured in each sample. TCRdb's copy holds only in-frame clones and misses some; the assay was immunoSEQ multiplex PCR. The data contain approximately 120,000 clones, 92% of them singletons. The study, taken as a whole, reports: Proliferating Tregs taken from siplizumab cultures were not shown to have a confirmed suppressive function.

The source is a human donor in good health. Sequencing used Tregs sorted from blood. V and J are TRBV10-2 and TRBJ1-1, with D maybe TRBD1 (5 bases). The CDR3 DNA follows: TGCGCCAGCATTAAGGGGAGGGAAGAGACTGAAGCTTTCTTT. Translation gives CASIKGREETEAFF.